This record looks at one T cell receptor beta chain sequence and its context. This sample was included in a study of blood T cell repertoires in COVID-19. Germline V gene data show CDR1 as MGHDK and CDR2 as SYGVNS. The CDR3 runs to 13 residues. The junction had 3 bases not matched to a gene; V was cut back by 3 bases and J by 6 bases. Source study methods: Amplified reference gene primers provided the basis for estimating nucleated cell counts. Clones were sequenced by immunoSEQ multiplex PCR, and TCRdb holds only the in-frame ones, with some missing. The DNA gave D and trimming, while V, J and clone size come from that table. Here the sample spans 330,000 or so clones, more than 70% being singletons.

The source of this sequence is an older woman with COVID-19, enrolled during active disease. The chain is built from TRBV25-1 and TRBJ1-2; 8 positions agree with TRBD1. Specimen: peripheral blood. The CDR3 bases are TGTGCCAGCAGTGAGGGACAGGTTCATGGCTACACCTTC. Translation gives CASSEGQVHGYTF.